A selection of T cell receptor beta chains follows, all from one sample in a study of T cells in Graves' hyperthyroidism and ophthalmopathy. Each CDR3 protein gets one entry after TCRdb re-called the multiplex PCR reads with MiXCR. Among approximately 150,000 distinct CDR3 sequences listed, 8% to 9.5% were seen once. The sample was blood. The source is a woman aged 18-35 years with Graves' hyperthyroidism that later progressed to Graves' ophthalmopathy. CDR3s include the opening cysteine and the closing phenylalanine or tryptophan. Fields, in order: V gene, CDR3 protein.

TRBV24-1	CATSDRLAGYNEQFF
TRBV4-2	CASSQAGWGGGNEQFF
TRBV6-1	CASTSGGPYEQYF
TRBV7-6	CASSPPRNTEAFF
TRBV6-1	CASSAQSSIGNQPQHF
TRBV30	CAWRDGQAARETQYF
TRBV12-3/TRBV12-4	CASGRSVNTGELFF
TRBV19	CASSMIRIDEQFF
TRBV7-2	CASSTRTDIEQFF
TRBV30	CAWSRPSGILTGELFF
TRBV24-1	CATSVGQGAYTGELFF
TRBV7-9	CASSPTGTPYEQYF
TRBV15	CATSRGLAGVNRETQYF
TRBV2	CASSAQANSGNTIYF
TRBV6-5	CASSYEGATGELFF
TRBV27	CASSKDRGVAEQYF
TRBV30	CAWSLRGGGTDTQYF
TRBV6-2/TRBV6-3	CASSDPSGGLSTYF
TRBV6-1	CASSDFGLAWNEQFF
TRBV6-9	CASSYTGLAYSYEQYF
TRBV24-1	CATSDDNQPQHF
TRBV12-3/TRBV12-4	CASSQDRGNEKLFF
TRBV9	CASSVAGTSGNTIYF
TRBV11-1	CASSRQGTGNTIYF
TRBV28	CASSLGDNRGLYGYTF
TRBV7-2	CASSLYGGDYYEQYF
TRBV20-1	CSAHPGTEGRETQYF
TRBV13	CASSAQPDSETQYF
TRBV7-9	CASSLAGIELVYGYTF
TRBV3-1	CASSQEGGGPGEQFF
TRBV30	CAWSVIQGIDGYTF